A single sample gave rise to the 16 T cell receptor beta chains below, sequenced in a study of tumor-infiltrating lymphocytes in primary liver carcinoma. Co-extraction of both nucleic acids (RNA and DNA) used about 18-31 mg of unsorted bulk tissue. TCR beta cDNA was made from 400 to 500 ng total RNA with a constant-region primer. It was through three nested multiplex PCR rounds of slightly modified ARM-PCR that TCR beta libraries arose. TRBV1-TRBV30 forward primers paired with a C-beta reverse primer drove the first two PCR rounds, 10 cycles each. Using its own MiXCR run on the multiplex PCR reads, TCRdb lists one record per CDR3 protein. Seen here are approximately 120,000 distinct CDR3 sequences, around 60% observed once, and the top ten hold about 8%. Sequenced sample: liver tumor tissue from sampling region 3. The subset: tumor region T3, left-lateral pole. The source of these receptors is a woman aged 55-69 years with primary liver carcinoma and hepatitis B virus infection.

A remark on this clonotype: This may stem from a read error, because a much larger clone lies one nucleotide away. Here the CDR3 DNA reads TGTGCCAGCAGCCTCAGACTAGAATCCGGGGGGCTGTTTTTT. Its translation is CASSLRLESGGLFF. The genes are TRBV6-2 or TRBV6-3 and TRBJ2-2; tentatively, D is TRBD2 (6 bases). CDR3 length: 14 residues. Germline V lookup: CDR1 MNHEY, CDR2 SVGEGT.

A word on this clonotype: One end of the junction is discordant with germline, which a read error may explain. This chain connects TRBV10-3 to TRBJ1-5; perhaps TRBD1 as D (5 bases). The CDR3 loop spans 15 amino acids. Germline V gene data show CDR1 as ENHRY and CDR2 as SYGVKD. CDR3: CAICVERGGNQPQHF. CDR3 nucleotide sequence: TGTGCCATCTGCGTAGAGAGGGGCGGGAATCAGCCCCAACATTTT.

This clonotype was recorded many times. The V call is TRBV6-5, the J call TRBJ2-1; 9 nucleotides agree with TRBD2. This CDR3 region has 15 residues. CDR1 MNHEY and CDR2 SVGAGI come from the germline V gene. J gave up 4 bases and V 6 bases, and 7 bases lay outside the gene matches. CDR3 sequence reads: CASRDLAGQYNEQFF. The CDR3 DNA is TGTGCCAGCAGGGACCTAGCGGGACAATACAATGAGCAGTTCTTC.

With regard to this clonotype: At one end, the junction sequence differs from germline, possibly due to a read error. The rearrangement links TRBV11-3 to TRBJ2-1; no clear D gene. This CDR3 is built from 12 residues. Germline V gives CDR1 SGHNT, CDR2 YENEEA. CDR3 in DNA: TGTGTCAGCACCTTAAATGCCAATGAGCAGTTCTTC. The encoded protein is CVSTLNANEQFF.

Comments on this clonotype: The CDR3 does not end in the conserved phenylalanine or tryptophan, so this is likely a read error. The chain joins TRBV7-9 to TRBJ2-3, with a possible D match to TRBD2 (6 bases). The germline V gene has CDR1 SEHNR and CDR2 FQNEAQ (reference sequence). The CDR3 is made up of 15 amino acids. The CDR3 DNA is TGTGCCAGCAGCTTCCCGGGAGTAATCACAGATATGCAGTATTTA. Amino acids: CASSFPGVITDMQYL.

Concerning this clonotype itself: A much larger clone differs by one base, so this may be a read error. V is TRBV5-1 and J is TRBJ2-2; TRBD2 agrees at 8 bases. Germline V gene sequence: CDR1 SGHRS, CDR2 YFSETQ. V dropped 0 bases and J dropped 4; count of bases not matched to a gene: 20. The CDR3 extends over 21 amino acids. The CDR3 bases are TGCGCCAGCAGCTTGGCCTATAATCGTTCTCAGCGGGAGTACGGCACCGGGGAGCTGTTTTTT. Translating gives CASSLAYNRSQREYGTGELFF.

Comment on this clonotype: A clone one base away is much larger, so this may be a read error. A read error is likely, as this CDR3 ends without the conserved phenylalanine or tryptophan. The V and J genes are TRBV18 and TRBJ2-2; 8 bases agree with TRBD2. After removal of 8 bases from V and 3 bases from J, the junction contained 5 bases not matched to a gene. CDR1 is KGHSH, CDR2 LQKENI, per germline. The CDR3 is made up of 14 amino acids. CDR3: CASAPLADTGELFL. DNA of the CDR3: TGTGCCAGCGCGCCACTAGCGGACACCGGGGAGCTGTTTCTT.

As concerns this clonotype: This is likely a read error, given that the CDR3 carries no conserved phenylalanine or tryptophan at its end. This chain uses TRBV5-1 with TRBJ2-3; TRBD2 aligns across 10 bases. The V gene's germline CDR1 is SGHRS and CDR2 YFSETQ. The CDR3 length is 15 residues. V dropped 4 bases and J dropped 6; count of bases not matched to a gene: 8. CDR3 coding DNA: TGCGCCAGCAGCCCTACTAGCGGGATCATCGATACGCAGTATCTT. Its translation is CASSPTSGIIDTQYL.

This clonotype was counted between two and nine times. V usage is TRBV7-9 and J usage is TRBJ2-2; D is perhaps TRBD1 (6 bases). From germline, CDR1 is SEHNR and CDR2 FQNEAQ (reference sequence). Trimming shortened V by 1 base and J by 3 bases, and 12 bases separated the two germline ends. CDR3 length: 16 amino acids. Here the CDR3 DNA reads TGTGCCAGCAGCTTAGTAATACAGGGAGACACCGGGGAGCTGTTTTTT. Translating gives CASSLVIQGDTGELFF.

As for this clonotype: This CDR3 is missing its conserved last phenylalanine or tryptophan, likely due to a read error. The DNA is omitted, as the CDR3 cannot be located on it reliably, and the CDR3 follows TCRdb's listing. This sequence joins TRBV29-1 and TRBJ1-2; the DNA was not used to check the table's D call, TRBD1. In germline, CDR1 is SQVTM, CDR2 ANQGSEA. The CDR3 totals 13 residues, both ends included. The CDR3 reads CSVEGQEFGGYTS.

Regarding this clonotype: One end of the junction fails to match germline, which may point to a read error. The V call is TRBV5-1, the J call TRBJ1-5; perhaps TRBD1 as D (5 bases). This CDR3 has 15 amino acids. Germline loops: CDR1 SGHRS, CDR2 YFSETQ. The CDR3 loop is CASSLGTYNNQLQHF. CDR3 nucleotides: TGCGCCAGCAGCTTAGGGACGTATAACAATCAGCTCCAGCATTTT.

Concerning this clonotype itself: This sequence may be a read error, since a much larger clone differs from it by one base. The gene calls are TRBV7-8 and TRBJ2-5; the match to TRBD1 covers 11 bases. Per the germline V gene, CDR1 is SGHVS and CDR2 is FQNEAQ. CDR3 size: 14 residues. CDR3 residues: CASSPSGQGVFSCF. The CDR3 nucleotides read TGTGCCAGCAGCCCATCGGGACAGGGGGTGTTCTCGTGCTTC.

This clonotype was picked up one time. Compared with germline, one end of the junction differs, possibly owing to a read error. The chain is built from TRBV4-2 and TRBJ2-5; 9 nucleotides line up with TRBD1. Germline V lookup: CDR1 LGHNA, CDR2 YNFKEQ. The CDR3 sequence is 19 residues long. For the CDR3, the DNA is TGTGCCAGCAGCCATGGAGGGACAGGGACCCATCCTGGGGAAGAGACCCGGTACTTC. The encoded protein is CASSHGGTGTHPGEETRYF.

Ten or more counts support this clonotype. The CDR3 reads CASILQGTEAFF. CDR3 nucleotides: TGTGCCAGCATCTTACAGGGCACTGAAGCTTTCTTT. V usage is TRBV6-6 and J usage is TRBJ1-1; D might be TRBD1 (6 bases). V lost 7 bases to trimming and J lost 4 bases, with 10 bases between them. CDR1 and CDR2 (germline): MNHNY, SVGAGI (reference sequence). The CDR3 has 12 residues.

A word on this clonotype: No conserved phenylalanine or tryptophan is present at the end of the CDR3, so a read error is the likely explanation. J is TRBJ2-1 and V is TRBV30; TRBD2 might be the D (5 bases). This CDR3 region has 14 residues. The V and J ends lost 2 bases and 2 bases respectively, with 10 bases between them. Germline assignment: CDR1 GTSNPN and CDR2 SVGIG (reference sequence). CDR3 DNA: TGTGCCTGGAGTTTAGGACTGGCCTACAATGAGCAGTTCCTC. Translation: CAWSLGLAYNEQFL.

Notes on this clonotype: One end of the junction is discordant with germline, which a read error may explain. The chain couples TRBV29-1 to TRBJ2-5; D is perhaps TRBD1 or TRBD2 (7 bases each). The CDR3 consists of 15 residues. Germline loops: CDR1 SQVTM, CDR2 ANQGSEA. CDR3 in DNA: TGCAGCGCGGAATCAACAGGGAGGGGGCAAGAGACCCAGTGCTTC. It translates to CSAESTGRGQETQCF.